At least ten counts were recorded for the clone carrying this T cell receptor (beta chain). The antigen is not known. These data originate in a study of spatial heterogeneity in lung cancer. Time point defined: sample taken at primary tumor resection. The donors were 72 patients with non-small cell lung cancer that was early-stage and untreated. TCRdb itself ran the 5' RACE reads through MiXCR, one entry per CDR3 protein. Of a few thousand distinct CDR3 sequences listed, 5% to 6% are singletons. Overall study results and limits: Mutation tallies in tumors tracked expanded intratumoral alpha and beta TCR counts. Tumor T-cell coverage was an estimated 7% or so for alpha and more than 12% for beta chains.

CDR1 is LGHDT and CDR2 is YNNKEL in the germline V gene (reference sequence). V was cut by 4 bases and J by 4 bases, with 8 bases left in between. The CDR3 length is 12 residues. The V and J genes are TRBV3-1 and TRBJ2-7; D gene ambiguous. This TCR was sampled from a female donor with early-stage non-small cell lung cancer. The starting material was lung tumor tissue, obtained at surgery. The CDR3 DNA is TGTGCCAGCAGCCCAGACCTATACGAGCAGTACTTC. It translates to CASSPDLYEQYF.